This TCR beta chain appears in the sequencing data of a study of T cells in Graves' hyperthyroidism and ophthalmopathy. Amplification targeted TCR beta CDR3 regions from RNA transcripts. TCR CDR3 regions were first amplified by RT-PCR with HTBI primers. One entry per CDR3 protein, called by TCRdb with MiXCR from the multiplex PCR reads. The data contain about 580,000 distinct CDR3 sequences, 46% of them singletons. V dropped 2 bases and J dropped 0; count of bases not matched to a gene: 6. The length of the CDR3 is 16 residues. Germline CDR1 SGHTA, CDR2 FQGNSA. This clonotype was counted at least ten times.

This chain links TRBV7-2 with TRBJ2-5; the match to TRBD2 covers 7 bases. This clonotype was sampled from a young woman with Graves' hyperthyroidism. The sequencing sample was made of peripheral blood or thyroid tissue (not recorded which). In DNA, the CDR3 is TGTGCCAGCAGCTTACTCGAGGGAGGGTACCAAGAGACCCAGTACTTC. Translated, it gives CASSLLEGGYQETQYF.